Below are 4 T cell receptor beta chains sequenced from a single sample in a study of prognosis after radiotherapy for stage I lung cancer. Template was genomic DNA; TCR beta CDR3 amplified in two multiplex PCR rounds. For every TRBV and TRBJ gene, a specific primer was used in first-round PCR. TCRdb re-analysed the multiplex PCR reads in MiXCR, keeping a single row per CDR3 protein. This repertoire shows under 20,000 distinct CDR3 sequences, roughly two fifths found once; its top ten account for around 40%. The sequencing here drew on PBMCs, taken before or after stereotactic body radiation therapy (not recorded which). These receptors all come from a donor aged 50 or older with non-small cell lung cancer.

The V call is TRBV2, the J call TRBJ2-5; no firm D call. The CDR3 is 12 amino acids. Trimming cost V 4 bases and J 2 bases, with 5 bases left between them. The germline gives CDR1 SNHLY, CDR2 FYNNEI. CDR3 nucleotide sequence: TGTGCCAGCAGTGCTGGACAAGAGACCCAGTACTTC. Its protein product is CASSAGQETQYF.

The chain carries TRBV7-9 and TRBJ2-1; 10 bases map to TRBD2. The CDR3 has 15 residues. The germline gives CDR1 SEHNR, CDR2 FQNEAQ (reference sequence). J was trimmed by 9 bases and V by 2 bases; bases with no gene match: 7. CDR3 loop: CASSLRAGGPGEQFF. As DNA, the CDR3 is TGTGCCAGCAGCTTAAGAGCGGGAGGGCCGGGTGAGCAGTTCTTC. Together with reference TRBV7-9 and TRBJ2-1, the CDR3 gives the full variable domain: DTGVSQNPRHKITKRGQNVTFRCDPISEHNRLYWYRQTLGQGPEFLTYFQNEAQLEKSRLLSDRFSAERPKGSFSTLEIQRTEQGDSAMYLCASSLRAGGPGEQFFGPGTRLTVL.

By its share, this clonotype is medium-sized (0.01 to 0.1%). The chain carries TRBV7-2 and TRBJ2-1; the D is unclear. Trimming removed 3 bases from V and 7 bases from J, with 19 bases in between. Germline V gene lookup returns CDR1 SGHTA and CDR2 FQGNSA. The CDR3 loop spans 16 amino acids. CDR3 sequence reads: CASSLSSTERGNEQFF. The CDR3 region has the DNA TGTGCCAGCAGCTTGAGCTCCACCGAACGTGGGAATGAGCAGTTCTTC.

Worth noting for this clonotype: A far larger clone lies a single base away; this is likely a read error. The chain joins TRBV11-2 to TRBJ1-3; tentatively, D is TRBD1 (5 bases). V gave up 5 bases and J gave up 6 bases, with 11 bases separating them. The CDR3 has 13 amino acids. Germline CDR1 reads SGHAT; CDR2 reads FQNNGV. The CDR3: CASSKGTVNTIYF. The CDR3 bases are TGTGCCAGCAGCAAGGGGACCGTAAACACCATATATTTT.